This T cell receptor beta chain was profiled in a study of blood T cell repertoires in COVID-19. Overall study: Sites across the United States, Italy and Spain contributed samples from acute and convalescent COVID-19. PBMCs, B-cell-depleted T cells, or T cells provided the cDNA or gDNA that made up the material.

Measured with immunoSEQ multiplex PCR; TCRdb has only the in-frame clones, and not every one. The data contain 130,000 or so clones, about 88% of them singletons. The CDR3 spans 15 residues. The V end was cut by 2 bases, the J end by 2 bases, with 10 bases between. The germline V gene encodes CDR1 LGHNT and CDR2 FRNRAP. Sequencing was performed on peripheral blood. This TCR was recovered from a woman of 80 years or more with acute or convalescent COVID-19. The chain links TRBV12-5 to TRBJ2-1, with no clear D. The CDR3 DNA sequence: TGTGCTAGTGGTTTGACCGGTTCTCCCTACAATGAGCAGTTCTTC. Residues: CASGLTGSPYNEQFF. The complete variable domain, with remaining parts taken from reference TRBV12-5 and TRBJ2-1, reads DARVTQTPRHKVTEMGQEVTMRCQPILGHNTVFWYRQTMMQGLELLAYFRNRAPLDDSGMPKDRFSAEMPDATLATLKIQPSEPRDSAVYFCASGLTGSPYNEQFFGPGTRLTVL.